Below, 13 T cell receptor beta chains from the same sample are listed, as sequenced in a study of T cell responses to AZD1222 COVID-19 vaccine. This table comes from immunoSEQ multiplex PCR, and its TCRdb copy is limited to in-frame clones, with some not included. The sample has some 150,000 clones; over 90% are singletons. This specimen consisted of peripheral blood, obtained on day 0 of MenACWY control vaccination. These receptors were obtained from an adult in good health.

V and J are TRBV13 and TRBJ1-3, with D uncertain. The germline V and J ends were trimmed by 5 bases and 0 bases, with 8 bases remaining between them. The CDR3 loop spans 14 amino acids. Germline-derived CDR1 and CDR2 are PRHDT and FYEKMQ (reference sequence). In DNA, the CDR3 is TGTGCCAGCAGCATTAGGAGCTCTGGAAACACCATATATTTT. Encoded protein: CASSIRSSGNTIYF.

The V and J genes are TRBV28 and TRBJ2-7; D remains unclear. This CDR3 contains 13 residues. Germline assignment: CDR1 MDHEN and CDR2 SYDVKM. With 3 bases removed from V and 0 bases from J, the gap between germline ends came to 6 bases. CDR3: CASSLGNSYEQYF. CDR3 coding DNA: TGTGCCAGCAGTTTGGGGAACTCCTACGAGCAGTACTTC. Supplemented by reference TRBV28 and TRBJ2-7, the full variable domain reads DVKVTQSSRYLVKRTGEKVFLECVQDMDHENMFWYRQDPGLGLRLIYFSYDVKMKEKGDIPEGYSVSREKKERFSLILESASTNQTSMYLCASSLGNSYEQYFGPGTRLTVT.

The DNA for the CDR3 is TGTGCCACAACCCCGGGTCCCCCGTTCGATGAGCAGTTCTTC. Its translation: CATTPGPPFDEQFF. The chain links TRBV24-1 to TRBJ2-1, with no clear D. Trimming cost V 10 bases and J 8 bases, with 20 bases left between them. CDR1 is KGHDR, CDR2 SFDVKD, per germline. This CDR3 contains 14 residues.

The gene calls are TRBV27 and TRBJ2-1; 9 bases match TRBD2. J lost 7 bases, V lost 1 base, and 8 bases had no gene match. This CDR3 contains 16 residues. CDR1 MNHEY and CDR2 SMNVEV come from the germline V gene (reference sequence). The CDR3 coding sequence is TGTGCCAGCAGTTTATTCGGCGGGAGGGCCGGGAATGAGCAGTTCTTC. This encodes CASSLFGGRAGNEQFF.

The rearrangement links TRBV19 to TRBJ1-1; D unclear. CDR3 size: 13 residues. Trimming cost V 5 bases and J 6 bases, with 13 bases left between them. The germline gives CDR1 LNHDA, CDR2 SQIVND (reference sequence). As DNA, the CDR3 is TGTGCCAGTAGTCCGACCTGGGAAGCTGAAGCTTTCTTT. Translated, it gives CASSPTWEAEAFF.

This chain joins TRBV5-4 and TRBJ2-6, with 10 bases fitting TRBD1. The CDR3 totals 18 residues. Germline lookup yields CDR1 SGHNT and CDR2 YYREEE (reference sequence). The V gene end was trimmed by 4 bases and the J gene end by 2 bases; junction bases not matched to a gene: 9. CDR3 in amino acids: CASSHEPTGGAGANVLTF. The CDR3 bases are TGTGCCAGCAGCCATGAGCCGACAGGGGGCGCTGGGGCCAACGTCCTGACTTTC. The full variable domain, its missing parts supplied by reference TRBV5-4 and TRBJ2-6, is ETGVTQSPTHLIKTRGQQVTLRCSSQSGHNTVSWYQQALGQGPQFIFQYYREEENGRGNFPPRFSGLQFPNYSSELNVNALELDDSALYLCASSHEPTGGAGANVLTFGAGSRLTVL.

The rearrangement links TRBV7-3 to TRBJ2-1, with TRBD2 as a possible D gene (5 bases). Germline V CDR1 and CDR2: SGHTA, FQGTGA. The CDR3 length is 14 residues. V shed 1 base and J shed 4 bases, with 8 bases lying between them. The CDR3 sequence: CASSLMGGYNEQFF. The CDR3 nucleotides are TGTGCCAGCAGCTTAATGGGCGGGTACAATGAGCAGTTCTTC.

This chain joins TRBV7-8 and TRBJ1-1; a weak D match, TRBD1 (5 bases). The CDR3 length is 16 residues. V was shortened by 5 bases and J by 4 bases, with 20 bases between the two germline ends. Germline V gene sequence: CDR1 SGHVS, CDR2 FQNEAQ. The CDR3 spells CASSRRLGVGVTEAFF. The CDR3 DNA sequence: TGTGCCAGCAGCCGCCGATTAGGGGTTGGGGTCACTGAAGCTTTCTTT.

Of note for this clone: This sample includes further DNA sequences coding for the same CDR3. The chain is built from TRBV6-5 and TRBJ2-2; 7 bases are a match to TRBD1. J was trimmed by 2 bases and V by 6 bases; bases with no gene match: 3. Germline lookup yields CDR1 MNHEY and CDR2 SVGAGI. The length of the CDR3 is 14 residues. The CDR3 spells CASSRQGNTGELFF. CDR3 in DNA: TGTGCCAGCAGCCGACAGGGAAACACCGGGGAGCTGTTTTTT.

The chain links TRBV3-1 (or the pseudogene TRBV3-2) to TRBJ2-2, with 9 bases fitting TRBD2. Germline V gene data show CDR1 as LGHDT and CDR2 as YNNKEL (reference sequence). The CDR3 has 14 amino acids. Trimming cost V 5 bases and J 6 bases; bases outside gene matches: 4. The CDR3 nucleotides are TGTGCCAGCAGCTTAGCGGGGGCTGCCGGGGAGCTGTTTTTT. Protein product: CASSLAGAAGELFF.

V and J are TRBV9 and TRBJ1-6; D call uncertain. The ends were cut back, 0 bases at V and 0 bases at J, with 10 bases in the middle. The V gene's germline CDR1 is SGDLS and CDR2 YYNGEE. The CDR3 sequence is 17 residues long. CDR3 residues: CASSVAPSFSYNSPLHF. Written as DNA, the CDR3 is TGTGCCAGCAGCGTAGCTCCCAGTTTCTCCTATAATTCACCCCTCCACTTT.

Concerning this clone itself: Other DNA sequences in this sample translate to the same CDR3. V is TRBV5-1 and J is TRBJ2-3; 14 bases agree with TRBD2. The germline gives CDR1 SGHRS, CDR2 YFSETQ. Unmatched junction bases numbered 3, after V lost 3 bases and J lost 3 bases. There are 16 residues in the CDR3. The CDR3 spells CASSSGTSGGTDTQYF. The DNA of the CDR3 is TGCGCCAGCAGCTCGGGGACTAGCGGGGGTACAGATACGCAGTATTTT.

This clone has a single count. The V call is TRBV28, the J call TRBJ2-1; no firm D call. The ends were cut back, 3 bases at V and 6 bases at J, with 3 bases in the middle. Germline CDR1 and CDR2: MDHEN and SYDVKM. This CDR3 has 11 residues. The CDR3 sequence is CASSLGNEQFF. DNA for the CDR3: TGTGCCAGCAGTTTGGGCAATGAGCAGTTCTTC.